This TCR beta chain appears in the sequencing data of a study of shared clonotypes between healthy human individuals. Assay: immunoSEQ multiplex PCR; the TCRdb copy retains only in-frame clones and omits some. The sample has fewer than 2.5 million clones, 93% seen once. The germline gives CDR1 MGHRA, CDR2 YSYEKL. V dropped 4 bases and J dropped 10; count of bases not matched to a gene: 3. The CDR3 contains 11 residues. The clonotype originates from a man between 18 and 29 years old in good health. Some clones in this sample may be carry-over from other donors' samples. Sequencing was done on a sample of naive CD4+ T cells from PBMCs. The subset denotes: CD45RA+ positively selected. The chain links TRBV4-1 to TRBJ1-1; 7 bases align to TRBD1. The CDR3 coding sequence is TGCGCCAGCAGCCTTCAGGGGGTAGCTTTCTTT. Translating gives CASSLQGVAFF.